This TCR beta chain was captured by sequencing in a study of blood T cell repertoires in COVID-19. Study background: Acute-phase and convalescent COVID-19 samples originated in the United States, Italy and Spain. PBMCs, B-cell-depleted T cells, or T cells provided the cDNA or gDNA that made up the material.

V dropped 6 bases and J dropped 1; count of bases not matched to a gene: 16. This CDR3 spans 18 amino acids. How the authors handled the data: Reference gene primer amplification gave estimated nucleated cell counts. This table comes from immunoSEQ multiplex PCR, and its TCRdb copy is limited to in-frame clones, with some not included. V and J calls and clone size are those listed in that table; D and trimming were worked out from the DNA. The sample yields 290,000 or so clones, approximately 86% seen once. Specimen: peripheral blood. This receptor was identified in a man between 18 and 29 years old with active or convalescent COVID-19. The rearrangement uses TRBV23-1 and TRBJ2-3, with TRBD1 identical over 7 bases. TRBV23-1 is classed as an ORF, of uncertain function. Here the CDR3 reads CASSRIYGHRGGTDTQYF. CDR3 sequence (DNA): TGCGCCAGCAGCCGAATTTACGGACACAGGGGTGGCACAGATACGCAGTATTTT.